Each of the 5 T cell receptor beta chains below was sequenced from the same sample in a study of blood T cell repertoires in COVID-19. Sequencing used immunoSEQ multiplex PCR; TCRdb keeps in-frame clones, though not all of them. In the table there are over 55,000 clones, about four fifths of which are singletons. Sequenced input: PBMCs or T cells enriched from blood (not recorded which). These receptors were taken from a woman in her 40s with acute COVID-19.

The CDR3 DNA follows: TGTGCCAGCAGCAATCGACAGGGTCTTGGCGAGACCCAGTACTTC. It is translated as CASSNRQGLGETQYF. The V and J genes are TRBV5-4 and TRBJ2-5, with TRBD1 matching 7 bases. CDR1 is SGHNT and CDR2 is YYREEE in the germline V gene (reference sequence). This CDR3 is 15 amino acids long. The ends lost 4 bases at V and 5 bases at J; junction bases unmatched: 11.

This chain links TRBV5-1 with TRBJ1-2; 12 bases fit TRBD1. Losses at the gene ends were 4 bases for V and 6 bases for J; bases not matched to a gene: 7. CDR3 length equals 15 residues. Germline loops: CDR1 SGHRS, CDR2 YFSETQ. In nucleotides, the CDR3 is TGCGCCAGCAGCATCCCGGGACAGGGGGCCGATGGCTACACCTTC. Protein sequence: CASSIPGQGADGYTF.

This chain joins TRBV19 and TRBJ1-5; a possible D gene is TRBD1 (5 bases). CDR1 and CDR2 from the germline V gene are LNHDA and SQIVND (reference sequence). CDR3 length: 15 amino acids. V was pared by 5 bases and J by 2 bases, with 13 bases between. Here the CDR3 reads CASSPQGRGNQPQHF. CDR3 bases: TGTGCCAGTAGTCCCCAGGGTAGGGGCAATCAGCCCCAGCATTTT. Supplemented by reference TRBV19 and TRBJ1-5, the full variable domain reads DGGITQSPKYLFRKEGQNVTLSCEQNLNHDAMYWYRQDPGQGLRLIYYSQIVNDFQKGDIAEGYSVSREKKESFPLTVTSAQKNPTAFYLCASSPQGRGNQPQHFGDGTRLSIL.

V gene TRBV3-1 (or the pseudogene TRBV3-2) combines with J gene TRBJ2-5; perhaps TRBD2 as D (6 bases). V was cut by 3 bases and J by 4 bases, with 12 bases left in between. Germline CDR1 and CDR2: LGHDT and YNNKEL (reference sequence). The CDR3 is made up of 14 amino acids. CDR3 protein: CASSHRGNGETQYF. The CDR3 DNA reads TGTGCCAGCAGCCATCGGGGGAACGGAGAGACCCAGTACTTC.

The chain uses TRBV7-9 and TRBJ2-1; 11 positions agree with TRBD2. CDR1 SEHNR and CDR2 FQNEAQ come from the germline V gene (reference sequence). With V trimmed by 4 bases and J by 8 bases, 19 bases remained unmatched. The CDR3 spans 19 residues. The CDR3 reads CASSSRLAGGNREWDEQFF. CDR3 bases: TGTGCCAGCAGCTCCCGTCTAGCGGGAGGAAACAGGGAGTGGGATGAGCAGTTCTTC.